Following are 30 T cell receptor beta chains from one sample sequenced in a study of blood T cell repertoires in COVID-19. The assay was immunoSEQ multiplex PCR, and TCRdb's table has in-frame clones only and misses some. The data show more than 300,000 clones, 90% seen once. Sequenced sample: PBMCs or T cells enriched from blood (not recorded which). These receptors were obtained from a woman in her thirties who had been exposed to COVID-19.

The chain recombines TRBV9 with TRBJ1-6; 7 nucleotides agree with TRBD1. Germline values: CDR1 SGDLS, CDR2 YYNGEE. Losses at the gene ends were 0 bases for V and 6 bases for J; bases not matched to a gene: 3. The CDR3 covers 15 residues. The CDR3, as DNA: TGTGCCAGCAGCGTAGGGAGACAGGGTAATTCACCCCTCCACTTT. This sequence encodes CASSVGRQGNSPLHF. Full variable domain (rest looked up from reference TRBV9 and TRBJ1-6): DSGVTQTPKHLITATGQRVTLRCSPRSGDLSVYWYQQSLDQGLQFLIQYYNGEERAKGNILERFSAQQFPDLHSELNLSSLELGDSALYFCASSVGRQGNSPLHFGNGTRLTVT.

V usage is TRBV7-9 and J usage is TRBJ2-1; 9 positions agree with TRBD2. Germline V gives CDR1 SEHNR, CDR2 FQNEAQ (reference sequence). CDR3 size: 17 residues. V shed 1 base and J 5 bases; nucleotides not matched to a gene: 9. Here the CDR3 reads CASSLGSVAGVHNEQFF. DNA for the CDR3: TGTGCCAGCAGCTTAGGTTCGGTAGCGGGGGTTCACAATGAGCAGTTCTTC.

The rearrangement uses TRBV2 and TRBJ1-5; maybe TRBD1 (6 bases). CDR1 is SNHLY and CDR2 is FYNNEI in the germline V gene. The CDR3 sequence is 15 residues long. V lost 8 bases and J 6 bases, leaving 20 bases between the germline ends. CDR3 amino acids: CASDAEGGKGQPQHF. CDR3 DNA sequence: TGTGCCAGCGACGCTGAGGGGGGGAAAGGTCAGCCCCAGCATTTT.

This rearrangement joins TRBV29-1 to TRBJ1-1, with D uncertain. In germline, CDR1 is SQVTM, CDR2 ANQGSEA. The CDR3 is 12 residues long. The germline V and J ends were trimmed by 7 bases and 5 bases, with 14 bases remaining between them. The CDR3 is CSGGRLETEAFF. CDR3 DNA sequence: TGCAGCGGCGGGCGCCTTGAAACTGAAGCTTTCTTT.

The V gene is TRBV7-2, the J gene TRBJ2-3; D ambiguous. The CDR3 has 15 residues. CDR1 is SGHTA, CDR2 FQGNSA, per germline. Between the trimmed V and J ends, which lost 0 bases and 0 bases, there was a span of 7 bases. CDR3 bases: TGTGCCAGCAGCTTAGCACTAACGAGCACAGATACGCAGTATTTT. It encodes CASSLALTSTDTQYF.

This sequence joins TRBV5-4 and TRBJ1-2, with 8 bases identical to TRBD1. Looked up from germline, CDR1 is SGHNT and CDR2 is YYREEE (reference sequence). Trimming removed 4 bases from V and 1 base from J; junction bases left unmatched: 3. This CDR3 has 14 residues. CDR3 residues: CASSGTGGNYGYTF. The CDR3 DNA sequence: TGTGCCAGCAGCGGAACAGGGGGTAACTATGGCTACACCTTC.

The chain's CDR3 is CASSPRTGEQFF. The CDR3 DNA follows: TGTGCCAGCAGCCCACGCACAGGAGAGCAGTTCTTC. The rearrangement uses TRBV7-8 and TRBJ2-1; possibly TRBD1 for D (5 bases). CDR1 and CDR2 (germline): SGHVS, FQNEAQ. This CDR3 has 12 amino acids. With 5 bases removed from V and 10 bases from J, the gap between germline ends came to 12 bases. Filled out from reference TRBV7-8 and TRBJ2-1, the complete variable domain reads GAGVSQSPRYKVAKRGQDVALRCDPISGHVSLFWYQQALGQGPEFLTYFQNEAQLDKSGLPSDRFFAERPEGSVSTLKIQRTQQEDSAVYLCASSPRTGEQFFGPGTRLTVL.

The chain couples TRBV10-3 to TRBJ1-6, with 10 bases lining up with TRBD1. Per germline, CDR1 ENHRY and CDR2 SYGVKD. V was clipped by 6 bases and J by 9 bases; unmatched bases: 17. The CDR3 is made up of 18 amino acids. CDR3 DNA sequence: TGTGCCATCAGCGACGCCGGGACAGGGGTTGGCAGGGTTTCACCCCTCCACTTT. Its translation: CAISDAGTGVGRVSPLHF.

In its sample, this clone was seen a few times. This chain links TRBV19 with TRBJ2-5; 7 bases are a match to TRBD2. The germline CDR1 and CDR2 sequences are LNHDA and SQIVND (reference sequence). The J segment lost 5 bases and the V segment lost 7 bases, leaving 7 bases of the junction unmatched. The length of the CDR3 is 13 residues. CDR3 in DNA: TGTGCCAGTACGGCGGGGGATAGGGAGACCCAGTACTTC. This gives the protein CASTAGDRETQYF. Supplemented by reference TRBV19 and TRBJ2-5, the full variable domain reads DGGITQSPKYLFRKEGQNVTLSCEQNLNHDAMYWYRQDPGQGLRLIYYSQIVNDFQKGDIAEGYSVSREKKESFPLTVTSAQKNPTAFYLCASTAGDRETQYFGPGTRLLVL.

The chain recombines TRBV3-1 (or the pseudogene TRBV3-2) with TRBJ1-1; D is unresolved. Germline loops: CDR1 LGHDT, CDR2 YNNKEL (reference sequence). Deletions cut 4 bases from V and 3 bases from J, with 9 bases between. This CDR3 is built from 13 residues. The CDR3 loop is CASSLRGDTEAFF. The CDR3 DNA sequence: TGTGCCAGCAGCCTTAGAGGAGACACTGAAGCTTTCTTT.

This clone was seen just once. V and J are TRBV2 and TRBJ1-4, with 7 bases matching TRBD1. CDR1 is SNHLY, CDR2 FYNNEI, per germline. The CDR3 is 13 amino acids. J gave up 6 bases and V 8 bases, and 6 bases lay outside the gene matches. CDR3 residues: CASGGTEDEKLFF. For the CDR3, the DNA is TGTGCCAGCGGCGGGACAGAGGATGAAAAACTGTTTTTT.

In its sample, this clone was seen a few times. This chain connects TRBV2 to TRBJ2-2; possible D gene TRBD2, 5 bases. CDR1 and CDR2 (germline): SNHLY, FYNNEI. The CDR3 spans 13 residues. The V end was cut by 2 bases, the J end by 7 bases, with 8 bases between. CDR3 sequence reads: CASSERGIGELFF. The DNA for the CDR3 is TGTGCCAGCAGTGAACGGGGTATCGGGGAGCTGTTTTTT.

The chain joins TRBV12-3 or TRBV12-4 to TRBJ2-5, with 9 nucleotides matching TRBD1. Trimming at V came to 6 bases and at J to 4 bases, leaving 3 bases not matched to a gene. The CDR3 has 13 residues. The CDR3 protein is CASRKTGGETQYF. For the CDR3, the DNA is TGTGCCAGCAGAAAGACAGGGGGAGAGACCCAGTACTTC.

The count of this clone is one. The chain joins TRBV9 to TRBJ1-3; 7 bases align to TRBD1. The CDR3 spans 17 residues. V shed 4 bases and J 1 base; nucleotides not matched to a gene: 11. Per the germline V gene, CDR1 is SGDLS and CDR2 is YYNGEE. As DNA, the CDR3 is TGTGCCAGCAGCTTCCGGTACGGGACAGAGTCTGGAAACACCATATATTTT. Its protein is CASSFRYGTESGNTIYF.

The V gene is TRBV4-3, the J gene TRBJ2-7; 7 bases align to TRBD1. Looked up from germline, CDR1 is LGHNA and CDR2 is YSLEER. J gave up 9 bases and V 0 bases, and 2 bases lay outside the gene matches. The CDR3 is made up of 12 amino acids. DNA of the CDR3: TGCGCCAGCAGCCAAGACAGGGGGTCGCAGTACTTC. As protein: CASSQDRGSQYF.

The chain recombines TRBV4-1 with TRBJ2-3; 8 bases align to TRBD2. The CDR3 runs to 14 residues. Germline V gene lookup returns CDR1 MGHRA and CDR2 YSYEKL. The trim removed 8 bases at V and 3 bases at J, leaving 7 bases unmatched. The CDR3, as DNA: TGCGCCAGCTCGGGGGGGCCCGCGACAGATACGCAGTATTTT. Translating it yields CASSGGPATDTQYF.

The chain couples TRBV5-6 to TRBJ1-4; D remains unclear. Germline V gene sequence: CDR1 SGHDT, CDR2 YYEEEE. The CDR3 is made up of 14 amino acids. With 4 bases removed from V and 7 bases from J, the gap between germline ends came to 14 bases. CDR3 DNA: TGTGCCAGCAGCGATTGGGCGGGAAGTGAAAAACTGTTTTTT. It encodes CASSDWAGSEKLFF.

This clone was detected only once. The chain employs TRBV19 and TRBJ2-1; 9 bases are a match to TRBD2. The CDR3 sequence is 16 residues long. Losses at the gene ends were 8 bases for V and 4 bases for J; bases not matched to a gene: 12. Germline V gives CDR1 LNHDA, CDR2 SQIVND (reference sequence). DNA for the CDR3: TGTGCCAGTCGCGGGGGGGCAGGGACCTTTTACAATGAGCAGTTCTTC. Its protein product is CASRGGAGTFYNEQFF.

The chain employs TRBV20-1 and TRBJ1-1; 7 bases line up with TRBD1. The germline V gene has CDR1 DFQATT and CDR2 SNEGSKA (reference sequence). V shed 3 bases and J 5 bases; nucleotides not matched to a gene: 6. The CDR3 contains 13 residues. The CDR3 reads CSASRQGETEAFF. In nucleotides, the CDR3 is TGCAGTGCTAGTAGGCAGGGGGAAACTGAAGCTTTCTTT.

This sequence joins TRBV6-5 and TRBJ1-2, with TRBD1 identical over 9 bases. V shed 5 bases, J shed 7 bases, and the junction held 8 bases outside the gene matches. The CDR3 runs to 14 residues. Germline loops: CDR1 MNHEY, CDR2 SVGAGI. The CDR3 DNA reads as TGTGCCAGCAGTCCATCCGGGACAGGGAGTGGCTACACCTTC. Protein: CASSPSGTGSGYTF.

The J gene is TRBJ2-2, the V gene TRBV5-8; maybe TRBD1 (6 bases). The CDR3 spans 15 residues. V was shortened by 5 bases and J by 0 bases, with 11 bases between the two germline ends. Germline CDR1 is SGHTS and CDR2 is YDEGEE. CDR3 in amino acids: CASRRDNPNTGELFF. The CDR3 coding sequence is TGTGCCAGCAGACGGGACAACCCGAACACCGGGGAGCTGTTTTTT. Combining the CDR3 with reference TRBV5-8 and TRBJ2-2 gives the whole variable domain EAGVTQSPTHLIKTRGQQATLRCSPISGHTSVYWYQQALGLGLQFLLWYDEGEERNRGNFPPRFSGRQFPNYSSELNVNALELEDSALYLCASRRDNPNTGELFFGEGSRLTVL.

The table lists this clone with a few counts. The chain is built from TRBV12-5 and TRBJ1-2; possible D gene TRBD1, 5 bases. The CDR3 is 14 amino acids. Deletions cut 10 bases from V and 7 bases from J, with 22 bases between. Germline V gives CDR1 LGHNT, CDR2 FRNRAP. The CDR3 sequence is CATGGSGRKGGYTF. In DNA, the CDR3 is TGTGCTACCGGGGGGTCCGGGAGGAAGGGTGGCTACACCTTC.

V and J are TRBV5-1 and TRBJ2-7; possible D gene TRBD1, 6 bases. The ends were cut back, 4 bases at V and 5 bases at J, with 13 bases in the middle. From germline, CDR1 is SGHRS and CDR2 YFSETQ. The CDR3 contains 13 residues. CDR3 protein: CASSGRDKNEQYF. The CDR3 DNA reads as TGCGCCAGCAGCGGCAGGGACAAGAACGAGCAGTACTTC.

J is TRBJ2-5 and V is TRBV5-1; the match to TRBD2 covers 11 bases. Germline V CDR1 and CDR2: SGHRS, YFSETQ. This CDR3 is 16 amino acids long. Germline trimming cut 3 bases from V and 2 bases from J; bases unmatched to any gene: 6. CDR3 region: CASSSLTSGEQETQYF. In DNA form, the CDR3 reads TGCGCCAGCAGCTCCCTGACTAGCGGGGAACAAGAGACCCAGTACTTC.

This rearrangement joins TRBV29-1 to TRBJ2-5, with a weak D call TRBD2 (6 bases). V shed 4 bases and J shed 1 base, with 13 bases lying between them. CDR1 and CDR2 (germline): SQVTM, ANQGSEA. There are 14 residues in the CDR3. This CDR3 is CSVAGGDGQETQYF. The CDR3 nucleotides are TGCAGCGTTGCGGGCGGGGATGGCCAAGAGACCCAGTACTTC.

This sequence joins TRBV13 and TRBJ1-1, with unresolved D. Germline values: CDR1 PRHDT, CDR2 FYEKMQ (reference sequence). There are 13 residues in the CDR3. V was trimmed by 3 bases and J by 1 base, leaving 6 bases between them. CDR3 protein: CASSFTGNTEAFF. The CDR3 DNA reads TGTGCCAGCAGCTTTACGGGGAACACTGAAGCTTTCTTT.

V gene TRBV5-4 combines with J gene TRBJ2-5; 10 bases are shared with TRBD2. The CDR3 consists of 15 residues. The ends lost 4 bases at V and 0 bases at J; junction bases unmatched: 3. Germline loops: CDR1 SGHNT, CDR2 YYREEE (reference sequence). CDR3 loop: CASSPAGGNQETQYF. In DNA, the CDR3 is TGTGCCAGCAGCCCAGCGGGGGGGAACCAAGAGACCCAGTACTTC.

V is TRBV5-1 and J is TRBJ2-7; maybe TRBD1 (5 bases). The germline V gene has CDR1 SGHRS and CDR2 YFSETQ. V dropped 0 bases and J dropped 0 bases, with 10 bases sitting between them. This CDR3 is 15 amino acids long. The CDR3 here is CASSLVQGGSYEQYF. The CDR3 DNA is TGCGCCAGCAGCTTGGTGCAGGGTGGCTCCTACGAGCAGTACTTC.

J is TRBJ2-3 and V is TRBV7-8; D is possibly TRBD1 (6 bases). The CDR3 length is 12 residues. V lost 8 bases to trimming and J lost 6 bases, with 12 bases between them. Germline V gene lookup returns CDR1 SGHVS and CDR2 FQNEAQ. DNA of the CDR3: TGTGCCAGCGCCGCAGGGGAGGATACGCAGTATTTT. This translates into CASAAGEDTQYF.

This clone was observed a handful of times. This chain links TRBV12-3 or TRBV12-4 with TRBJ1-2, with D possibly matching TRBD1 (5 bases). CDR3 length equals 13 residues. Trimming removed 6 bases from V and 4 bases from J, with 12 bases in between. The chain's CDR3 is CASSPTGVYGYTF. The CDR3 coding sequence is TGTGCCAGCAGCCCCACAGGAGTCTATGGCTACACCTTC.